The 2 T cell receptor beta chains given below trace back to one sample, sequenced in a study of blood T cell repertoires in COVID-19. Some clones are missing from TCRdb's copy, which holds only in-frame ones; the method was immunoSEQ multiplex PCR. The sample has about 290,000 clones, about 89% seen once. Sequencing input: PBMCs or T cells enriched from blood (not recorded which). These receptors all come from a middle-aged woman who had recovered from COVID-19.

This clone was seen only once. CDR3 residues: CASSPRTSGSYEQYF. The CDR3 DNA is TGTGCCAGCAGCCCGAGGACTAGCGGTTCCTACGAGCAGTACTTC. J is TRBJ2-7 and V is TRBV6-2 or TRBV6-3; 10 positions agree with TRBD2. Per the germline V gene, CDR1 is MNHEY and CDR2 is SVGEGT. Unmatched junction bases numbered 6, after V lost 6 bases and J lost 1 base. The CDR3 length is 15 residues.

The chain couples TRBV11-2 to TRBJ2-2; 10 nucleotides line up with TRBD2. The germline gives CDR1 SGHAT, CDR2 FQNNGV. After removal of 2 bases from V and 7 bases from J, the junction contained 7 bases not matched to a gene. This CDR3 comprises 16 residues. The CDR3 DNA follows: TGTGCCAGCAGCTTAACCCCTAGCGGGAGTCACGGGGAGCTGTTTTTT. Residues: CASSLTPSGSHGELFF. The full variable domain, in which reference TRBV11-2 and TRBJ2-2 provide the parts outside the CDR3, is EAGVAQSPRYKIIEKRQSVAFWCNPISGHATLYWYQQILGQGPKLLIQFQNNGVVDDSQLPKDRFSAERLKGVDSTLKIQPAKLEDSAVYLCASSLTPSGSHGELFFGEGSRLTVL.